These T cell receptor beta chains were read from a single sample in a study of blood T cell repertoires in COVID-19. This table comes from immunoSEQ multiplex PCR, and its TCRdb copy is limited to in-frame clones, with some not included. The table includes about 180,000 clones, approximately 86% detected once. Sequencing input: peripheral blood. These receptors were obtained from a man older than 75 with COVID-19, enrolled during active disease. CDR3s include the opening cysteine and the closing phenylalanine or tryptophan. The D gene is left open where the match is weak. Rows give clone size only sometimes, using once, few, many, or a class for an expanded clone.

V	size	J	D	CDR3	DNA
TRBV19	NA	TRBJ1-4	TRBD1	CASSIGQVDEKLFF	TGTGCCAGTAGTATCGGACAGGTTGATGAAAAACTGTTTTTT
TRBV10-3	NA	TRBJ2-3	NA	CAISEAPGGRDTQYF	TGTGCCATCAGTGAGGCCCCGGGGGGCAGGGATACGCAGTATTTT
TRBV10-3	NA	TRBJ2-1	TRBD1	CAIRGTGGFYNEQFF	TGTGCCATCAGGGGGACAGGGGGCTTCTACAATGAGCAGTTCTTC
TRBV6-5	NA	TRBJ2-7	NA	CASSYAGLAEQYF	TGTGCCAGCAGTTACGCGGGCCTTGCCGAGCAGTACTTC
TRBV29-1	few	TRBJ2-2	NA	CSGQGRTGELFF	TGCAGCGGCCAGGGGCGGACCGGGGAGCTGTTTTTT
TRBV4-2	few	TRBJ2-5	TRBD2	CASSLRGGPETQYF	TGTGCCAGCAGCCTCCGCGGGGGGCCAGAGACCCAGTACTTC
TRBV4-1	NA	TRBJ1-1	NA	CASSHTLVRLAEAFF	TGCGCCAGCAGCCATACCCTGGTGAGGCTTGCTGAAGCTTTCTTT
TRBV15	NA	TRBJ2-6	NA	CATSRAKGTSPASGANVLTF	TGTGCCACCAGCAGAGCTAAGGGGACTTCCCCGGCCTCTGGGGCCAACGTCCTGACTTTC
TRBV5-4	once	TRBJ2-2	TRBD2	CASSQHGLAPGELFF	TGTGCCAGCAGCCAACACGGACTAGCGCCCGGGGAGCTGTTTTTT
TRBV4-3	once	TRBJ1-5	NA	CASSQDLGRVNQPQHF	TGCGCCAGCAGCCAAGATCTGGGCAGGGTCAATCAGCCCCAGCATTTT
TRBV7-3	NA	TRBJ2-3	NA	CASSLNLRGSTDTQYF	TGTGCCAGCAGCTTAAACTTACGCGGGTCCACAGATACGCAGTATTTT
TRBV2	NA	TRBJ1-5	TRBD1	CASRTGEHQPQHF	TGTGCCAGCAGAACAGGGGAACATCAGCCCCAGCATTTT
TRBV7-2	few	TRBJ2-5	NA	CASSLGLQMGTQYF	TGTGCCAGCAGCTTAGGACTTCAGATGGGGACCCAGTACTTC
TRBV6-1	NA	TRBJ2-2	NA	CASSENRAVTGELFF	TGTGCCAGCAGTGAAAACAGGGCGGTCACCGGGGAGCTGTTTTTT
TRBV15	NA	TRBJ1-1	NA	CATSRDDWAGPMNTEAFF	TGTGCCACCAGCAGAGATGATTGGGCAGGGCCCATGAACACTGAAGCTTTCTTT
TRBV28	NA	TRBJ1-4	TRBD1	CATREGTGREKLFF	TGTGCCACAAGGGAGGGGACAGGTCGTGAAAAACTGTTTTTT
TRBV5-1	NA	TRBJ2-7	NA	CASSPPQGGRSYEQYF	TGCGCCAGCAGCCCTCCCCAGGGAGGTCGGTCCTACGAGCAGTACTTC
TRBV6-6	NA	TRBJ2-1	TRBD1	CASSSPGQGIDEQFF	TGTGCCAGCAGTTCCCCGGGACAGGGTATCGATGAGCAGTTCTTC
TRBV7-9	NA	TRBJ2-3	TRBD1	CASSTQGQGDTDTQYF	TGTGCCAGCAGCACCCAGGGACAGGGGGACACAGATACGCAGTATTTT
TRBV4-2	NA	TRBJ2-3	NA	CASSQDPHSEDTQYF	TGTGCCAGCAGCCAAGATCCGCACTCCGAAGATACGCAGTATTTT
TRBV6-6	NA	TRBJ2-2	NA	CASSYVRTGELFF	TGTGCCAGCAGTTACGTCAGGACCGGGGAGCTGTTTTTT
TRBV6-2/TRBV6-3	NA	TRBJ2-5	TRBD1	CASSLRTGQETQYF	TGTGCCAGCAGTCTCCGGACAGGGCAAGAGACCCAGTACTTC
TRBV12-5	NA	TRBJ1-2	TRBD1	CASGTDREHGYTF	TGTGCTAGTGGTACGGACAGGGAACATGGCTACACCTTC
TRBV28	NA	TRBJ1-5	TRBD1	CASSLRQGDNQPQHF	TGTGCCAGCAGTTTACGACAGGGGGACAATCAGCCCCAGCATTTT
TRBV7-6	NA	TRBJ2-5	NA	CASSLDRGAQETQYF	TGTGCCAGCAGCTTAGACCGGGGGGCCCAAGAGACCCAGTACTTC
TRBV5-6	NA	TRBJ1-1	NA	CASSPTGGVGTEAFF	TGTGCCAGCAGCCCGACGGGGGGTGTGGGCACTGAAGCTTTCTTT
TRBV2	NA	TRBJ1-1	NA	CASSRGGGGTEAFF	TGTGCCAGCAGCCGGGGGGGCGGGGGAACTGAAGCTTTCTTT
TRBV18	NA	TRBJ1-4	TRBD1	CATQGTANEKLFF	TGTGCCACCCAGGGGACAGCTAATGAAAAACTGTTTTTT
TRBV12-3/TRBV12-4	once	TRBJ2-1	NA	CASTLSSYNEQFF	TGTGCCAGCACATTGAGCTCCTACAATGAGCAGTTCTTC
TRBV28	few	TRBJ1-4	NA	CASVDSLNEKLFF	TGTGCCAGTGTTGACAGCCTAAATGAAAAACTGTTTTTT
TRBV6-2/TRBV6-3	NA	TRBJ1-1	NA	CASSDYRNTEAFF	TGTGCCAGCAGTGACTACAGGAACACTGAAGCTTTCTTT
TRBV12-5	NA	TRBJ2-5	NA	CASGPGGLAGETQYF	TGTGCTAGTGGTCCCGGTGGGCTAGCTGGGGAGACCCAGTACTTC
TRBV19	few	TRBJ1-2	TRBD1	CASTLDDRGDGYTF	TGTGCCAGTACCCTAGACGACAGGGGGGACGGCTACACCTTC
TRBV2	NA	TRBJ2-1	NA	CASGSRVGNEQFF	TGTGCCAGCGGGTCACGGGTTGGCAATGAGCAGTTCTTC
TRBV11-2	NA	TRBJ2-3	NA	CASSGRTDTQYF	TGTGCCAGCTCTGGCCGCACAGATACGCAGTATTTT
TRBV15	once	TRBJ1-2	TRBD1	CATSRGGQGASGYTF	TGTGCCACCAGCAGGGGGGGACAGGGGGCATCCGGCTACACCTTC
TRBV4-1	NA	TRBJ2-3	TRBD2	CASSQVKRGGVGSTDTQYF	TGCGCCAGCAGCCAAGTGAAGCGGGGGGGGGTAGGTAGCACAGATACGCAGTATTTT